Listed here is a single T cell receptor beta chain. Its antigen is currently not known. No qualities accompany the bases; no much larger clone lies one base away. Libraries were made using the immunoSEQ multiplex PCR assay. TCRdb provides this immuneACCESS table in a form limited to in-frame rearrangements. Some clones are lacking; in checked studies, under half of them reflect an unresolved V gene, and why the rest are absent is not known. This sample holds 640,000 or so clones; about 90% were observed only once. The ten biggest clones cover under 0.01% of the sample. CDR1 is given as MDHEN and CDR2 as SYDVKM, both from the germline V gene. Taken from cysteine to phenylalanine, the CDR3 has 14 residues. Only the CDR3 portion is preserved as DNA: 42 bases, with reading frame beginning at the first base. Relative to germline, V is 4 bases shorter and J is 0 bases shorter, with 6 bases between their ends.

The data derive from a study of shared T cell receptors in the human thymus (dated by TCRdb to the early 2020s). About the investigation overall: The study examined how self-reactive, shared T-cell receptor alpha chains are generated in the human thymus.

These same data were also listed under a study on human thymus T cells. The second paper states: In Finland, the donors were immunologically healthy infants who were having open corrective cardiac surgery for congenital heart defects. The thymus tissue came from surgical resects taken out during corrective cardiac surgery. Biased V and J gene segment usage appeared to be present in both thymic and peripheral blood repertoires. The related research found that thymic TCR repertoires overlapped highly between unrelated individuals. The study described the TCR alpha and beta repertoires in about eight infant thymus samples and a few matching peripheral blood samples. Donor ages ranged from about 7 to 250 days, and the cohort comprised over five male and a couple of female infants. Thymocytes were mechanically released from the tissue and were stored as pellets of 10-30 million cells at -70 degrees C. A QIAsymphony instrument was used to extract genomic DNA from the frozen cell pellets. Using the immunoSEQ multiplex PCR assay, the TCRB and TCRAD loci were amplified from a standardized quantity of quality-controlled genomic DNA. The V(D)J region was spanned by amplicons of a length sufficient to cover the CDR3 and to identify V and J genes. Amplicon sequencing was performed on an Illumina platform through the commercial immunoSEQ service. Primer bias and sequencing errors were corrected as previously described, and TCRAD and TCRB definitions were based on the IMGT database. Analysis of the repertoires was done with immunoSEQ Analyzer 3.0 and VDJTools and included basic statistics, V/J segment usage, diversity estimates, rarefaction and pairwise overlap. Diversity was estimated using the Chao1, ChaoE, Efron-Thisted, Shannon and inverse Simpson indices, and was also estimated on datasets down-sampled to the size of the smallest sample. Repertoire overlap was assessed by strict matching of CDR3 nucleotide sequence, V gene and J gene, and clustering was done by Jaccard-based multidimensional scaling. Thymus samples yielded on average approximately 840,000 unique TCRB clonotypes, compared with 80,000 to 85,000 from blood samples.

The chain employs TRBV28 and TRBJ1-4; the D gene lacks a confident call. The TCR comes from a boy under two years old with a congenital heart defect. Donor details come from another sample of the same person, matched by shared clones. Sample: thymocytes. The CDR3 reads as follows: CASSSFATNEKLFF. The nucleotide sequence reads TGTGCCAGCAGTTCCTTTGCAACTAATGAAAAACTGTTTTTT.